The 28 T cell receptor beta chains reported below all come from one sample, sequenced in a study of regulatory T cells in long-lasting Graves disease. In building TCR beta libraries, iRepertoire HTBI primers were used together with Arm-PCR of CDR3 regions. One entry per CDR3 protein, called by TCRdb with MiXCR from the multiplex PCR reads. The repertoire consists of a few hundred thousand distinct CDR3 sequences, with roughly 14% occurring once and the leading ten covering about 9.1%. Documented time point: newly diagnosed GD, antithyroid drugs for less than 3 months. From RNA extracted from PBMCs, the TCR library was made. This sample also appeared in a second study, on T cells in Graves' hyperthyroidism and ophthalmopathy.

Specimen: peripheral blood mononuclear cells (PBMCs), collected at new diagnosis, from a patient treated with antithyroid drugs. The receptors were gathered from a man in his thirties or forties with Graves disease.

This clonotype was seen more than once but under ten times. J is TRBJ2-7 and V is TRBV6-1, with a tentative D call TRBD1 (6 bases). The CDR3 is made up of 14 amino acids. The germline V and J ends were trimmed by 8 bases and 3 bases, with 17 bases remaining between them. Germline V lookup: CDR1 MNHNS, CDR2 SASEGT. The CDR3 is CASEGQGTDYEQYF. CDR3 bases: TGTGCCAGCGAGGGACAAGGAACCGACTACGAGCAGTACTTC.

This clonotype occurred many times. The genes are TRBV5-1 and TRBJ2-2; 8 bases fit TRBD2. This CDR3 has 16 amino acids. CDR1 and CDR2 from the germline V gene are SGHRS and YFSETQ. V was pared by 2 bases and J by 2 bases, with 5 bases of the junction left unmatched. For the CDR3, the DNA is TGCGCCAGCAGCTTTAGGGCGGGAGGAAACACCGGGGAGCTGTTTTTT. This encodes CASSFRAGGNTGELFF. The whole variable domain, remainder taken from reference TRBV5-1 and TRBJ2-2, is KAGVTQTPRYLIKTRGQQVTLSCSPISGHRSVSWYQQTPGQGLQFLFEYFSETQRNKGNFPGRFSGRQFSNSRSEMNVSTLELGDSALYLCASSFRAGGNTGELFFGEGSRLTVL.

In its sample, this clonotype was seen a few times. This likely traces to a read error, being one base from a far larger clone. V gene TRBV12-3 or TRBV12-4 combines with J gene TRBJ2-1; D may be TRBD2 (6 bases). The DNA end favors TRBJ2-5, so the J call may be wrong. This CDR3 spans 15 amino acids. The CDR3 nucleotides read TGTGCCAGCAGTGACACAACTGGCGGGATTGAGACCCAGTACTTC. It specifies CASSDTTGGIETQYF.

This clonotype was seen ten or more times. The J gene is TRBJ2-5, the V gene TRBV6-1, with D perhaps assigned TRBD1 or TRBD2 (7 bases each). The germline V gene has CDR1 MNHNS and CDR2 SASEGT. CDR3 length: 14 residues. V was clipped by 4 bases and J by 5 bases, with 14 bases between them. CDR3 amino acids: CASSARGGHETQYF. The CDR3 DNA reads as TGTGCCAGCAGTGCCAGGGGGGGGCACGAGACCCAGTACTTC.

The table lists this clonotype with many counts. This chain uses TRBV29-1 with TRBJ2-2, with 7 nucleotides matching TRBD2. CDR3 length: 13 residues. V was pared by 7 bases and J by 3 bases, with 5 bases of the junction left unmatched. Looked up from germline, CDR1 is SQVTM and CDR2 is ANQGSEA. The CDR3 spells CSGEREDTGELFF. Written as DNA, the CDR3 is TGCAGCGGGGAGCGGGAAGACACCGGGGAGCTGTTTTTT.

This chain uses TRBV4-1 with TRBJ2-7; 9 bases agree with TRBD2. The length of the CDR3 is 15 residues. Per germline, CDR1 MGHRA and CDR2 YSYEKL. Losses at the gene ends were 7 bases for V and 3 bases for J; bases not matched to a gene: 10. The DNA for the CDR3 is TGCGCCAGCACCGGACTGACTAGCGGAAACTACGAGCAGTACTTC. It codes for CASTGLTSGNYEQYF.

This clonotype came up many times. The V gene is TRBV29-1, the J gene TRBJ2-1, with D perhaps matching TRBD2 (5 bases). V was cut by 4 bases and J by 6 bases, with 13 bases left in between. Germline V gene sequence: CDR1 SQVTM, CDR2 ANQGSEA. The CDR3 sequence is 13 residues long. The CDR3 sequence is CSVAEWEFNEQFF. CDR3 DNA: TGCAGCGTTGCGGAGTGGGAGTTCAATGAGCAGTTCTTC.

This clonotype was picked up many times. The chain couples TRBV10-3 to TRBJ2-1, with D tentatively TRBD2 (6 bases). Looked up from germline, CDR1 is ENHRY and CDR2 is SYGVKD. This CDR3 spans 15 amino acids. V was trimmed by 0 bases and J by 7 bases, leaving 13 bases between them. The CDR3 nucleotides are TGTGCCATCAGTGAGTCAAAAATCGGAGGGAATGAGCAGTTCTTC. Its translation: CAISESKIGGNEQFF.

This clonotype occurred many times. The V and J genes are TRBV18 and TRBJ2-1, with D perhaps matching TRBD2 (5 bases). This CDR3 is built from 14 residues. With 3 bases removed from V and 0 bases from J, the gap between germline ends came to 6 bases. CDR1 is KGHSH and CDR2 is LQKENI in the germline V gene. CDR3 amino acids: CASSPAGSYNEQFF. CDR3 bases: TGTGCCAGCTCACCGGCGGGCTCCTACAATGAGCAGTTCTTC. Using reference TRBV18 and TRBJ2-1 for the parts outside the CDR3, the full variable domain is NAGVMQNPRHLVRRRGQEARLRCSPMKGHSHVYWYRQLPEEGLKFMVYLQKENIIDESGMPKERFSAEFPKEGPSILRIQQVVRGDSAAYFCASSPAGSYNEQFFGPGTRLTVL.

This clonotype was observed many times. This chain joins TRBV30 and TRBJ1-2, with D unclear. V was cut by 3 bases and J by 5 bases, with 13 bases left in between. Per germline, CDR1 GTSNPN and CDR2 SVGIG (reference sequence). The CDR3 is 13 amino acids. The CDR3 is CAWSARRRYGYTF. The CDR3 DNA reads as TGTGCCTGGAGCGCCAGGAGGAGATATGGCTACACCTTC.

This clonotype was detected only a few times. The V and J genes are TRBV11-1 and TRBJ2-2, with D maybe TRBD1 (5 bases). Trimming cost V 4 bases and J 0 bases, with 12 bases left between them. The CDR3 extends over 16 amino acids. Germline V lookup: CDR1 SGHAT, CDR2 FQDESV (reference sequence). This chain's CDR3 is CASSYRQNANTGELFF. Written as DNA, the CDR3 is TGTGCCAGCAGCTATCGACAGAACGCGAACACCGGGGAGCTGTTTTTT. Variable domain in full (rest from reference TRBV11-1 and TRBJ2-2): EAEVAQSPRYKITEKSQAVAFWCDPISGHATLYWYRQILGQGPELLVQFQDESVVDDSQLPKDRFSAERLKGVDSTLKIQPAELGDSAMYLCASSYRQNANTGELFFGEGSRLTVL.

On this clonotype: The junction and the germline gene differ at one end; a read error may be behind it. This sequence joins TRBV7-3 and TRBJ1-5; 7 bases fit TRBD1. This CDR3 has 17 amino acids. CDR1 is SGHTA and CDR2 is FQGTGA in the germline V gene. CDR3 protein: CASSVTSGGRSNQPQHF. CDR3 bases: TGTGCCAGCAGCGTAACCTCAGGGGGTCGTAGCAATCAGCCCCAGCATTTT.

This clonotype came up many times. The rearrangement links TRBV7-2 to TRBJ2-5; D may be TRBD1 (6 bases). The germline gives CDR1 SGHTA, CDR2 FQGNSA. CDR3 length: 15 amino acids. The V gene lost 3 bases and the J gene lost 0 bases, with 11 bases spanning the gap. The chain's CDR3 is CASSFQGLNQETQYF. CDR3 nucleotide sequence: TGTGCCAGCAGCTTCCAGGGGCTTAACCAAGAGACCCAGTACTTC. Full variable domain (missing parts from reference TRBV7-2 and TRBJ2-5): GAGVSQSPSNKVTEKGKDVELRCDPISGHTALYWYRQSLGQGLEFLIYFQGNSAPDKSGLPSDRFSAERTGGSVSTLTIQRTQQEDSAVYLCASSFQGLNQETQYFGPGTRLLVL.

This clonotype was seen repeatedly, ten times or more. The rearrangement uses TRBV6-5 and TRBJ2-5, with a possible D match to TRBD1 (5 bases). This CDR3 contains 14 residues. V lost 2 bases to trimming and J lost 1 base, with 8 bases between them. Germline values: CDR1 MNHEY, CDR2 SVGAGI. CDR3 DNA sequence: TGTGCCAGCAGTTACAAACAGGCCCAAGAGACCCAGTACTTC. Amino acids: CASSYKQAQETQYF.

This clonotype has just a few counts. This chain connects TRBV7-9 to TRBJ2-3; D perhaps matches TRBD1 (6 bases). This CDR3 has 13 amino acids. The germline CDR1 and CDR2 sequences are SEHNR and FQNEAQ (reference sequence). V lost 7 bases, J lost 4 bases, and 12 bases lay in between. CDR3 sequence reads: CASKSGGPDTQYF. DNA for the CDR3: TGTGCCAGCAAAAGTGGGGGCCCAGATACGCAGTATTTT.

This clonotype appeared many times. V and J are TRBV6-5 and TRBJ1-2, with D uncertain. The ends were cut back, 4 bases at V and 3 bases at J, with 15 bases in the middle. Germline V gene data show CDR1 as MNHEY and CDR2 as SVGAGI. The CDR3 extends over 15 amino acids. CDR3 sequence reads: CASSSADLGHYGYTF. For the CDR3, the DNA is TGTGCCAGCAGTTCCGCGGATCTGGGTCACTATGGCTACACCTTC.

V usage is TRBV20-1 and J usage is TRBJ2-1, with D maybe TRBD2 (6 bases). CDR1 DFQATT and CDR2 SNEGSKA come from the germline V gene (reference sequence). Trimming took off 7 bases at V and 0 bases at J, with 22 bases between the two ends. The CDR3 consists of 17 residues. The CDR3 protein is CSVEPGLLPSSYNEQFF. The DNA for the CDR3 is TGCAGTGTTGAGCCGGGACTTCTTCCAAGCTCCTACAATGAGCAGTTCTTC.

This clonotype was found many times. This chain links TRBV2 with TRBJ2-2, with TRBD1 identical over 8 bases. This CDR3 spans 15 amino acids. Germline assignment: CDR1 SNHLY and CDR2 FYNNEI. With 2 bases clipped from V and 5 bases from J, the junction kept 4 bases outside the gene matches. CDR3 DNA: TGTGCCAGCAGTGAACAGGGGGCGGGAACCGGGGAGCTGTTTTTT. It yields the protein CASSEQGAGTGELFF.

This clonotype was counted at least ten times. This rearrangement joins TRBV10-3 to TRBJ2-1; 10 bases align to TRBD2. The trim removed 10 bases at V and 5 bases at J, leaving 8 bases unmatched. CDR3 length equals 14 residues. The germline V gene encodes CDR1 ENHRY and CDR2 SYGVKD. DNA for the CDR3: TGTGCCAGTAAAGCGGGAGGGCAAAACAATGAGCAGTTCTTC. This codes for CASKAGGQNNEQFF.

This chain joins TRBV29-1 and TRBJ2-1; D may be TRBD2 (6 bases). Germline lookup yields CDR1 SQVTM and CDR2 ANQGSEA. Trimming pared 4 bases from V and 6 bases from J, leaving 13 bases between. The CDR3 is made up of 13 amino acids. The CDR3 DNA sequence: TGCAGCGTTGCCGGGACTGCCGTCAATGAGCAGTTCTTC. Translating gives CSVAGTAVNEQFF.

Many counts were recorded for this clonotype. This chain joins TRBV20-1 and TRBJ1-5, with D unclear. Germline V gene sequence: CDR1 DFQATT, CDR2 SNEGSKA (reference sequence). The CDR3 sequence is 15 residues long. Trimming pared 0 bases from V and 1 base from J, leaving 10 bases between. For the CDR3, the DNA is TGCAGTGCTAGAGATCGTGGGGAAAGCAATCAGCCCCAGCATTTT. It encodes CSARDRGESNQPQHF.

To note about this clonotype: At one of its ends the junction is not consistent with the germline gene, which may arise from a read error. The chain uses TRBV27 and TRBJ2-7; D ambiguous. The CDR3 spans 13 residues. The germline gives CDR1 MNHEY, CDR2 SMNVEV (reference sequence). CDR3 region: CASSFGRSYEQHF. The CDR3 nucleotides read TGTGCCAGCAGTTTCGGTCGCTCCTACGAGCAGCACTTC.

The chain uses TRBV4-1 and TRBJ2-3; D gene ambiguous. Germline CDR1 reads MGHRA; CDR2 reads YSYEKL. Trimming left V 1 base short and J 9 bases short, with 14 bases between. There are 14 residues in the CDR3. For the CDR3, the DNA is TGCGCCAGCAGCCAAGTAGCCCTTTCTAACACGCAGTATTTT. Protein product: CASSQVALSNTQYF.

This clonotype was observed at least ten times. The CDR3 protein is CATSVSGVAQPQHF. CDR3 DNA: TGTGCCACCAGTGTTTCAGGGGTTGCTCAGCCCCAGCATTTT. The chain recombines TRBV24-1 with TRBJ1-5, with D perhaps TRBD1 (6 bases). CDR1 and CDR2 (germline): KGHDR, SFDVKD. CDR3 size: 14 residues. V was cut by 5 bases and J by 6 bases, with 13 bases left in between.

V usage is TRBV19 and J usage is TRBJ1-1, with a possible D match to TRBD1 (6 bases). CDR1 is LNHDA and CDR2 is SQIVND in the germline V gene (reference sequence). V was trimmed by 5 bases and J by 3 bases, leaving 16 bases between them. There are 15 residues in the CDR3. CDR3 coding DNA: TGTGCCAGTAGTCCCTCCGGGACAACCTACACTGAAGCTTTCTTT. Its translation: CASSPSGTTYTEAFF.

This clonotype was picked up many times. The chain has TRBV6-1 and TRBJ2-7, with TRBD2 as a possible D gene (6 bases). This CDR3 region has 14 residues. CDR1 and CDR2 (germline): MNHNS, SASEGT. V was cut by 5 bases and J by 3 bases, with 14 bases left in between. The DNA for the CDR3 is TGTGCCAGCAGTACGGGACTGCCATTCTACGAGCAGTACTTC. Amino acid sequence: CASSTGLPFYEQYF.

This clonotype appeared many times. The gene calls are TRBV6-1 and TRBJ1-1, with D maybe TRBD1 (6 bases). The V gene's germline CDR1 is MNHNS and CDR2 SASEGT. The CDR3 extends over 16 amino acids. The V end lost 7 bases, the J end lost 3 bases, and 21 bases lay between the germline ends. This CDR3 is CASIPGQSKSHTEAFF. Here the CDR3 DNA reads TGTGCCAGCATTCCAGGACAGTCCAAATCCCACACTGAAGCTTTCTTT.

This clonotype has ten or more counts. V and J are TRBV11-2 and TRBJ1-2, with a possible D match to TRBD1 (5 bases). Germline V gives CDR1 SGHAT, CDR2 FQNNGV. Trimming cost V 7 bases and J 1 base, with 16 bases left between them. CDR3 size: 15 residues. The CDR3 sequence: CASTYLQDVNYGYTF. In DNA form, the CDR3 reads TGTGCCAGCACCTACCTACAGGACGTTAACTATGGCTACACCTTC.